Listed here are 20 T cell receptor beta chains from one sample, sequenced in a study of blood T cell repertoires in COVID-19. This table comes from immunoSEQ multiplex PCR, and its TCRdb copy is limited to in-frame clones, with some not included. The sample has over 90,000 clones, about 86% seen once. Specimen: peripheral blood. These receptors came from a woman in her fifties or sixties in a cohort sampled during active or convalescent COVID-19.

The chain carries TRBV6-5 and TRBJ2-1; 7 bases map to TRBD2. CDR3 length: 15 residues. The germline V gene has CDR1 MNHEY and CDR2 SVGAGI. V lost 5 bases to trimming and J lost 6 bases; unmatched junction nucleotides: 10. The CDR3 DNA sequence: TGTGCCAGCAGTCCAAGAGAGCGGGGTGTCAATGAGCAGTTCTTC. This encodes CASSPRERGVNEQFF.

This rearrangement joins TRBV5-1 to TRBJ2-3; 9 bases match TRBD2. This CDR3 comprises 15 residues. The ends lost 5 bases at V and 3 bases at J; junction bases unmatched: 7. Looked up from germline, CDR1 is SGHRS and CDR2 is YFSETQ. CDR3 protein: CASRETSGSTDTQYF. In DNA, the CDR3 is TGCGCCAGCAGGGAAACTAGCGGGTCGACAGATACGCAGTATTTT. Full variable domain (remainder filled in from reference TRBV5-1 and TRBJ2-3): KAGVTQTPRYLIKTRGQQVTLSCSPISGHRSVSWYQQTPGQGLQFLFEYFSETQRNKGNFPGRFSGRQFSNSRSEMNVSTLELGDSALYLCASRETSGSTDTQYFGPGTRLTVL.

This sequence joins TRBV5-5 and TRBJ1-5; 9 bases are shared with TRBD1. With V trimmed by 10 bases and J by 0 bases, 8 bases remained unmatched. The CDR3 is 15 amino acids. Germline V lookup: CDR1 SGHKS, CDR2 YYEKEE (reference sequence). The CDR3 here is CAYGTGKYSNQPQHF. The CDR3 nucleotides read TGTGCCTACGGGACAGGGAAATATAGCAATCAGCCCCAGCATTTT.

This chain uses TRBV19 with TRBJ1-4; D gene unclear. Trimming removed 7 bases at V and 8 bases at J, with 14 bases between. CDR1 is LNHDA, CDR2 SQIVND, per germline (reference sequence). CDR3 size: 13 residues. CDR3: CASNGSGNEKLFF. CDR3 coding DNA: TGTGCCAGTAATGGGTCGGGGAACGAAAAACTGTTTTTT.

This chain joins TRBV7-9 and TRBJ2-3; 7 bases line up with TRBD1. The CDR3 spans 14 residues. V gave up 7 bases and J gave up 0 bases; unmatched junction bases: 4. Germline CDR1 SEHNR, CDR2 FQNEAQ (reference sequence). The CDR3 sequence is CASTTGESTDTQYF. CDR3 sequence (DNA): TGTGCCAGCACCACAGGGGAAAGCACAGATACGCAGTATTTT. Together with reference TRBV7-9 and TRBJ2-3, the CDR3 gives the full variable domain: DTGVSQNPRHKITKRGQNVTFRCDPISEHNRLYWYRQTLGQGPEFLTYFQNEAQLEKSRLLSDRFSAERPKGSFSTLEIQRTEQGDSAMYLCASTTGESTDTQYFGPGTRLTVL.

The gene calls are TRBV30 and TRBJ1-6; 11 positions match TRBD1. The length of the CDR3 is 14 residues. The V segment lost 8 bases and the J segment 7 bases; nucleotides outside the gene matches: 7. The germline V gene encodes CDR1 GTSNPN and CDR2 SVGIG (reference sequence). The CDR3 loop reads CAAQDRGRNSPLHF. The CDR3, as DNA: TGTGCCGCCCAGGACAGGGGGCGGAATTCACCCCTCCACTTT.

The chain uses TRBV18 and TRBJ1-1; unclear D gene. This CDR3 has 16 residues. Between the trimmed V and J ends, which lost 2 bases and 5 bases, there was a span of 18 bases. Germline CDR1 and CDR2: KGHSH and LQKENI. CDR3: CASSPGVPQVRTEAFF. The DNA of the CDR3 is TGTGCCAGCTCACCAGGAGTGCCTCAAGTAAGGACTGAAGCTTTCTTT.

This chain uses TRBV5-1 with TRBJ1-4; 9 bases map to TRBD1. Germline assignment: CDR1 SGHRS and CDR2 YFSETQ. There are 14 residues in the CDR3. The V and J ends lost 0 bases and 7 bases, in that order; junction bases with no gene match: 1. CDR3 sequence: CASSLGTGAEKLFF. Written as DNA, the CDR3 is TGCGCCAGCAGCTTGGGGACAGGGGCTGAAAAACTGTTTTTT.

This clone was counted between two and nine times. The chain couples TRBV9 to TRBJ2-1, with 7 bases lining up with TRBD1. Germline CDR1 reads SGDLS; CDR2 reads YYNGEE. The CDR3 is 15 residues long. J gave up 3 bases and V 0 bases, and 3 bases lay outside the gene matches. In nucleotides, the CDR3 is TGTGCCAGCAGCGTAGCGGCAGGGGGCTACAATGAGCAGTTCTTC. Protein sequence: CASSVAAGGYNEQFF.

This clone came up a few times. This chain's CDR3 is CASSLGQNYGYTF. CDR3 DNA: TGTGCCAGCAGCTTGGGACAGAACTATGGCTACACCTTC. V is TRBV6-5 and J is TRBJ1-2; TRBD1 agrees at 7 bases. J was trimmed by 2 bases and V by 6 bases; bases with no gene match: 3. The CDR3 extends over 13 amino acids. CDR1 MNHEY and CDR2 SVGAGI come from the germline V gene.

The CDR3 bases are TGTGCCACCAGTGATTCCGGGGAGACCCAGTACTTC. Translated, it gives CATSDSGETQYF. The chain employs TRBV24-1 and TRBJ2-5; D ambiguous. V was trimmed by 2 bases and J by 5 bases, leaving 5 bases between them. Per the germline V gene, CDR1 is KGHDR and CDR2 is SFDVKD. The CDR3 extends over 12 amino acids.

This chain links TRBV6-5 with TRBJ2-5, with 10 bases lining up with TRBD1. The V gene end was trimmed by 8 bases and the J gene end by 4 bases; junction bases not matched to a gene: 4. The CDR3 spans 13 residues. Germline V gene data show CDR1 as MNHEY and CDR2 as SVGAGI. The CDR3 sequence is CASQTGGAETQYF. In DNA, the CDR3 is TGTGCCAGCCAGACAGGGGGCGCAGAGACCCAGTACTTC.

This chain joins TRBV10-3 and TRBJ2-1; 12 bases agree with TRBD2. Looked up from germline, CDR1 is ENHRY and CDR2 is SYGVKD. The CDR3 runs 17 residues. V lost 7 bases, J lost 0 bases, and 7 bases stayed unmatched. CDR3 DNA: TGTGCCATCACCCTAGCGGGAGGGCCCAGCTCCTACAATGAGCAGTTCTTC. Its translation is CAITLAGGPSSYNEQFF.

The chain links TRBV29-1 to TRBJ2-5; 7 nucleotides agree with TRBD1. With V trimmed by 7 bases and J by 5 bases, 10 bases remained unmatched. Germline V lookup: CDR1 SQVTM, CDR2 ANQGSEA. CDR3 length equals 13 residues. CDR3 region: CSGGQTSGETQYF. CDR3 coding DNA: TGCAGCGGGGGACAGACCTCAGGGGAGACCCAGTACTTC.

The rearrangement joins TRBV2 to TRBJ1-5, with D tentatively TRBD1 (5 bases). CDR1 is SNHLY, CDR2 FYNNEI, per germline. The CDR3 sequence is 15 residues long. V was cut by 5 bases and J by 4 bases, with 15 bases left in between. The CDR3 DNA sequence: TGTGCCAGCAGTTCTCAGGGCCCAATAAATCAGCCCCAGCATTTT. The encoded protein is CASSSQGPINQPQHF.

V usage is TRBV6-5 and J usage is TRBJ1-2; D is possibly TRBD1 (5 bases). CDR3 size: 13 residues. The V end lost 6 bases, the J end lost 7 bases, and 15 bases lay between the germline ends. Germline lookup yields CDR1 MNHEY and CDR2 SVGAGI. CDR3 in DNA: TGTGCCAGCAGCCCAGGGCGGGGGGGTGGCTACACCTTC. Protein sequence: CASSPGRGGGYTF.

This clone was recorded only once. The chain is built from TRBV2 and TRBJ2-2; D gene ambiguous. CDR3 length equals 12 residues. Germline-derived CDR1 and CDR2 are SNHLY and FYNNEI. Trimming left V 4 bases short and J 3 bases short, with 3 bases between. For the CDR3, the DNA is TGTGCCAGCAGTGGGCACACCGGGGAGCTGTTTTTT. Amino acids: CASSGHTGELFF.

The rearrangement links TRBV11-3 to TRBJ2-2; D might be TRBD1 (6 bases). CDR1 is SGHNT and CDR2 is YENEEA in the germline V gene. Trimming took 1 base from V and 2 from J, leaving 14 bases between them. The CDR3 contains 17 residues. The CDR3 coding sequence is TGTGCCAGCAGCTTAGGGTTGGGACACTTCAACACCGGGGAGCTGTTTTTT. Protein product: CASSLGLGHFNTGELFF.

This chain links TRBV5-1 with TRBJ2-5, with 8 bases that match TRBD1. J gave up 4 bases and V 4 bases, and 6 bases lay outside the gene matches. This CDR3 has 14 amino acids. In germline, CDR1 is SGHRS, CDR2 YFSETQ. The DNA of the CDR3 is TGCGCCAGCAGCACCCGACAGGGGTTAGAGACCCAGTACTTC. It is translated as CASSTRQGLETQYF. Using reference TRBV5-1 and TRBJ2-5 for the parts outside the CDR3, the full variable domain is KAGVTQTPRYLIKTRGQQVTLSCSPISGHRSVSWYQQTPGQGLQFLFEYFSETQRNKGNFPGRFSGRQFSNSRSEMNVSTLELGDSALYLCASSTRQGLETQYFGPGTRLLVL.

The chain links TRBV7-8 to TRBJ2-1; 7 bases line up with TRBD1. The CDR3 is made up of 16 amino acids. Germline V CDR1 and CDR2: SGHVS, FQNEAQ. With 3 bases clipped from V and 6 bases from J, the junction kept 11 bases outside the gene matches. The CDR3 protein is CASSFRDRVTGNEQFF. The CDR3 bases are TGTGCCAGCAGCTTCCGCGACAGGGTCACGGGCAATGAGCAGTTCTTC.